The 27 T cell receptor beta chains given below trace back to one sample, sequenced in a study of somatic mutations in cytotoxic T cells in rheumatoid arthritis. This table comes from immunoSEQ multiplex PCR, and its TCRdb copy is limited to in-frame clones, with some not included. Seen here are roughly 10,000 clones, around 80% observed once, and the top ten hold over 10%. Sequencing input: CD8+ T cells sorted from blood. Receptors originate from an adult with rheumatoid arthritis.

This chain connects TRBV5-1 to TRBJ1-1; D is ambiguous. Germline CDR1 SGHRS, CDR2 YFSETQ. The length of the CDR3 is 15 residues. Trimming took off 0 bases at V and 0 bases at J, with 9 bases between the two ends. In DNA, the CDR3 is TGCGCCAGCAGCTTGGGGAACAGACTGAACACTGAAGCTTTCTTT. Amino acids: CASSLGNRLNTEAFF.

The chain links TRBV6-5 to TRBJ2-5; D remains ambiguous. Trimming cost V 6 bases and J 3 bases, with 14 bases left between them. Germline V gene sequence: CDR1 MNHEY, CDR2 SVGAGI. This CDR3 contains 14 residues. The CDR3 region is CASSPRTFEETQYF. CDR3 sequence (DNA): TGTGCCAGCAGCCCCCGGACGTTCGAAGAGACCCAGTACTTC.

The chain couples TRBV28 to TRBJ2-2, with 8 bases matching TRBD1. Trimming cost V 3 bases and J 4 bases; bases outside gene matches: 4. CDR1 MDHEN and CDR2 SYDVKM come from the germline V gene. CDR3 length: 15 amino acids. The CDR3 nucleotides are TGTGCCAGCAGTTTCCCCGACAGGGGCACCGGGGAGCTGTTTTTT. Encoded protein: CASSFPDRGTGELFF.

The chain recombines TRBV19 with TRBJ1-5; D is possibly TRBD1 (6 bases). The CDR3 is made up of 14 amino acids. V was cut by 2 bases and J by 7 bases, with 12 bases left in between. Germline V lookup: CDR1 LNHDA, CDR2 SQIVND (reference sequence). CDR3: CASSILQGRQPQHF. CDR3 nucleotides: TGTGCCAGTAGTATACTACAGGGCAGGCAGCCCCAGCATTTT.

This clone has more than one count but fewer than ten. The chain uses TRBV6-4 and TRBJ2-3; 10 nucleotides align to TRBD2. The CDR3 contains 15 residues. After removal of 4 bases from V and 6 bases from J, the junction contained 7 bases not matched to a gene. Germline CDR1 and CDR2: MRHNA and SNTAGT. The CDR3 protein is CASSVSAGGLDTQYF. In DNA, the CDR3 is TGTGCCAGCAGTGTGTCAGCGGGGGGGCTGGATACGCAGTATTTT.

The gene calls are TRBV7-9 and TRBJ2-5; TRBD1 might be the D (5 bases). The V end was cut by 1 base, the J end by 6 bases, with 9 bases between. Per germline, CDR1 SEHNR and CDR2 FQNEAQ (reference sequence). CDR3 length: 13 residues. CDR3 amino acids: CASSLVDRKTQYF. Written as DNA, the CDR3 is TGTGCCAGCAGCTTAGTAGACAGAAAGACCCAGTACTTC.

The CDR3 DNA sequence: TGCGCCAGCAGCCAAGGGGGGGGATACTATGGCTACACCTTC. It translates to CASSQGGGYYGYTF. This chain links TRBV4-1 with TRBJ1-2, with a weak D call TRBD1 (5 bases). CDR3 length equals 14 residues. The ends were cut back, 1 base at V and 3 bases at J, with 9 bases in the middle. Germline V CDR1 and CDR2: MGHRA, YSYEKL.

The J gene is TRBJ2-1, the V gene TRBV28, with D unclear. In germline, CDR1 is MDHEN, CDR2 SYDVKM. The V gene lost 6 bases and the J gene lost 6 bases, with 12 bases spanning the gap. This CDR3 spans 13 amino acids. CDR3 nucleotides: TGTGCCAGCAGACCCCTACACAGCAATGAGCAGTTCTTC. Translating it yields CASRPLHSNEQFF.

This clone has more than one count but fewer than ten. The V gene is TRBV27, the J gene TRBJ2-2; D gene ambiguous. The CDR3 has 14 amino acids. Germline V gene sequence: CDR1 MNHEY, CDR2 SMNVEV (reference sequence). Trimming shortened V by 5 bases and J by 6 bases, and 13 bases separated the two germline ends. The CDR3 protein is CASSRSSSPGELFF. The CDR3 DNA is TGTGCCAGCAGTCGTTCTAGTTCACCCGGGGAGCTGTTTTTT.

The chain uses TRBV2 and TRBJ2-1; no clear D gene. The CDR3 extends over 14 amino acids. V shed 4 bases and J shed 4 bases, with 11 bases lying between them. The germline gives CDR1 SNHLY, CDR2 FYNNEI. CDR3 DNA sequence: TGTGCCAGCAGTGTTAGCAGGCTATACAATGAGCAGTTCTTC. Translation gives CASSVSRLYNEQFF.

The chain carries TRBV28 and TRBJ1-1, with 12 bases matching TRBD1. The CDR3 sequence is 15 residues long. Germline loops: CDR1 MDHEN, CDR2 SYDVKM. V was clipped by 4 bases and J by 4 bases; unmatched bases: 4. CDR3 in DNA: TGTGCCAGCAGTTCTCCGGGACAGGGGGCCACTGAAGCTTTCTTT. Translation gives CASSSPGQGATEAFF.

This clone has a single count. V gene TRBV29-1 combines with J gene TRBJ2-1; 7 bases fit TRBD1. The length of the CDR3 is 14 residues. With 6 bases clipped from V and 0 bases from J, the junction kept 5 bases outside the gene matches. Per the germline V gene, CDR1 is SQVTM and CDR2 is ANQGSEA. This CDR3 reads CSVTGASSYNEQFF. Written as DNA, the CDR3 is TGCAGCGTCACAGGGGCTAGCTCCTACAATGAGCAGTTCTTC.

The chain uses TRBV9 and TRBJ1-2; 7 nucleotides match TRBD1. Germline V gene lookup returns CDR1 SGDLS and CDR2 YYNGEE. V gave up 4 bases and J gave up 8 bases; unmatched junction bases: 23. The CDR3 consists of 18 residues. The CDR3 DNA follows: TGTGCCAGCAGCAACACTCCAACCCTTGACAGGGTTAATGGCGGCTACACCTTC. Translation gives CASSNTPTLDRVNGGYTF.

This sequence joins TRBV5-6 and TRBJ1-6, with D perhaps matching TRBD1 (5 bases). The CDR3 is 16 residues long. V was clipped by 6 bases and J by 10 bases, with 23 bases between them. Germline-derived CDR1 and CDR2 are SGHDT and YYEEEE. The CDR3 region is CASTIGGTALSSPLHF. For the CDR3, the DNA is TGTGCCAGCACCATTGGAGGGACCGCCTTATCATCACCCCTCCACTTT.

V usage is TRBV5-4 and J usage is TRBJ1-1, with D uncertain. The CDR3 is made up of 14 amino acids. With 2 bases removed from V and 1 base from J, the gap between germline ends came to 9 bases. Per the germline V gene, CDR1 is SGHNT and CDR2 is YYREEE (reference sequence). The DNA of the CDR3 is TGTGCCAGCAGCTTTTTAGGCGGGAACACTGAAGCTTTCTTT. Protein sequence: CASSFLGGNTEAFF. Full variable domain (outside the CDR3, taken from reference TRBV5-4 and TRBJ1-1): ETGVTQSPTHLIKTRGQQVTLRCSSQSGHNTVSWYQQALGQGPQFIFQYYREEENGRGNFPPRFSGLQFPNYSSELNVNALELDDSALYLCASSFLGGNTEAFFGQGTRLTVV.

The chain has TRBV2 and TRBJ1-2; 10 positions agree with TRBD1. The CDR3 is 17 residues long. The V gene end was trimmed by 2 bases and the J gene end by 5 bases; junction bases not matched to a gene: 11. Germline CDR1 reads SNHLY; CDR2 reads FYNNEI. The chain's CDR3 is CASSEPRQGASRYGYTF. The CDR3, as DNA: TGTGCCAGCAGTGAACCCAGACAGGGGGCTTCTCGGTATGGCTACACCTTC. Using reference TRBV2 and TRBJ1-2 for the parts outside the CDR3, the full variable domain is EPEVTQTPSHQVTQMGQEVILRCVPISNHLYFYWYRQILGQKVEFLVSFYNNEISEKSEIFDDQFSVERPDGSNFTLKIRSTKLEDSAMYFCASSEPRQGASRYGYTFGSGTRLTVV.

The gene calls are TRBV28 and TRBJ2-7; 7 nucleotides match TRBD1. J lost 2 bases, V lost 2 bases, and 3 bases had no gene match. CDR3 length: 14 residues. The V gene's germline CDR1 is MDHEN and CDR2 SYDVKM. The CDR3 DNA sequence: TGTGCCAGCAGTTTACAGGGGGTGCCCTACGAGCAGTACTTC. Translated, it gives CASSLQGVPYEQYF. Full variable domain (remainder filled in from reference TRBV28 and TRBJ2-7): DVKVTQSSRYLVKRTGEKVFLECVQDMDHENMFWYRQDPGLGLRLIYFSYDVKMKEKGDIPEGYSVSREKKERFSLILESASTNQTSMYLCASSLQGVPYEQYFGPGTRLTVT.

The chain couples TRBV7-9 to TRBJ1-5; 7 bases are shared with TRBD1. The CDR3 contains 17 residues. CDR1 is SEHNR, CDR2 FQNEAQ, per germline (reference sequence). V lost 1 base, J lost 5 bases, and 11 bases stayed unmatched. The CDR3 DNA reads TGTGCCAGCAGCTTAGTAGAAGACAGGGCGGTAGATCAGCCCCAGCATTTT. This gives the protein CASSLVEDRAVDQPQHF.

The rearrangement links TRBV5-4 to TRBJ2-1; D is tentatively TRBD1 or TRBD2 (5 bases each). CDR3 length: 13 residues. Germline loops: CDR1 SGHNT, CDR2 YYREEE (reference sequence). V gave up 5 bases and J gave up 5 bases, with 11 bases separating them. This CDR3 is CASRRDGNNEQFF. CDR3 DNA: TGTGCCAGCAGACGGGACGGAAACAATGAGCAGTTCTTC. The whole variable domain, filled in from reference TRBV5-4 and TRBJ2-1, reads ETGVTQSPTHLIKTRGQQVTLRCSSQSGHNTVSWYQQALGQGPQFIFQYYREEENGRGNFPPRFSGLQFPNYSSELNVNALELDDSALYLCASRRDGNNEQFFGPGTRLTVL.

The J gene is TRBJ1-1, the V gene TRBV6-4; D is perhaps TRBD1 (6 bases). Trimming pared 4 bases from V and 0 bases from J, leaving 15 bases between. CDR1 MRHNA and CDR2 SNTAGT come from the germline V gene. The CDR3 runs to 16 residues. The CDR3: CASSGIGGGLNTEAFF. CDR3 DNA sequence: TGTGCCAGCAGTGGTATTGGGGGCGGGCTGAACACTGAAGCTTTCTTT.

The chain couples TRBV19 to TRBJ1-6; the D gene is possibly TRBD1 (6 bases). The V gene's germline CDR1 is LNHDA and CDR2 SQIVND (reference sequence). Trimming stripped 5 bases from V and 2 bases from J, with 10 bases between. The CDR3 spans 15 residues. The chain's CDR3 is CASSPNRAYNSPLHF. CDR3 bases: TGTGCCAGTAGTCCAAACAGGGCCTATAATTCACCCCTCCACTTT.

The CDR3 DNA sequence: TGTGCCAGTATGGTCGGAAACACCATATATTTT. Its protein is CASMVGNTIYF. The gene calls are TRBV19 and TRBJ1-3; no clear D. There are 11 residues in the CDR3. Germline V gives CDR1 LNHDA, CDR2 SQIVND (reference sequence). Deletions cut 7 bases from V and 4 bases from J, with 5 bases between.

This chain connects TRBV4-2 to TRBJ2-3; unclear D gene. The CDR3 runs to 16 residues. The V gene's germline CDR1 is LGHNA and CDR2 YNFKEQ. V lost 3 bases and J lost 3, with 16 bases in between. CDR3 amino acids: CASSQGYPIGTDTQYF. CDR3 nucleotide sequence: TGTGCCAGCAGCCAGGGGTACCCGATTGGGACAGATACGCAGTATTTT.

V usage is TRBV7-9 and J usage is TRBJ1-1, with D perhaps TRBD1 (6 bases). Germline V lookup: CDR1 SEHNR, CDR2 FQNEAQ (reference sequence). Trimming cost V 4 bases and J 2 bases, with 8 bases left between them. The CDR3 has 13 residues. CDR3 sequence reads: CASSWTVNTEAFF. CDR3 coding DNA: TGTGCCAGCAGCTGGACAGTCAACACTGAAGCTTTCTTT.

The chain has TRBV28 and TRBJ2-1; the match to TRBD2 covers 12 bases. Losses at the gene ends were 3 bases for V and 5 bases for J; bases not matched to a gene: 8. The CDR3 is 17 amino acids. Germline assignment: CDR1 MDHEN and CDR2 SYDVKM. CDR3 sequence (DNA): TGTGCCAGCAGTTTTTCCACTAGCGGGGGGATGGACAATGAGCAGTTCTTC. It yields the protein CASSFSTSGGMDNEQFF. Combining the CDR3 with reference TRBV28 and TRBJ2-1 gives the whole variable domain DVKVTQSSRYLVKRTGEKVFLECVQDMDHENMFWYRQDPGLGLRLIYFSYDVKMKEKGDIPEGYSVSREKKERFSLILESASTNQTSMYLCASSFSTSGGMDNEQFFGPGTRLTVL.

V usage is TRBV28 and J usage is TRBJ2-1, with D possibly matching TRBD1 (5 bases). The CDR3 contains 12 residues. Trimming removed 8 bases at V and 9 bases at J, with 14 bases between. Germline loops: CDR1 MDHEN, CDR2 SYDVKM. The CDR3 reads CASAPQGFEQFF. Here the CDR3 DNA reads TGTGCCAGCGCCCCCCAGGGCTTTGAGCAGTTCTTC.

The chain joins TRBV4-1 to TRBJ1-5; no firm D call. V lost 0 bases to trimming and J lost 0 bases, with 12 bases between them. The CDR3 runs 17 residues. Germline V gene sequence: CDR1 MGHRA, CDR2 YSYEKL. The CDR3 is CASSQDQKAYSNQPQHF. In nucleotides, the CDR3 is TGCGCCAGCAGCCAAGATCAGAAGGCCTATAGCAATCAGCCCCAGCATTTT.